The 28 T cell receptor beta chains below come from one sample, sequenced in a study of T cells in narcolepsy. Profiling relied on immunoSEQ multiplex PCR, and the TCRdb table lists in-frame clones only, not all of them. The table includes around 24,000 clones, 81% detected once. The sample comprised memory (CD45RA-) CD4+ T cells from blood. These receptors were collected from a human donor in good health.

The chain combines TRBV7-3 with TRBJ2-1, with D unresolved. V lost 1 base, J lost 0 bases, and 7 bases lay in between. The germline V gene has CDR1 SGHTA and CDR2 FQGTGA. CDR3 length: 15 amino acids. The CDR3 is CASSLRRSSYNEQFF. CDR3 nucleotide sequence: TGTGCCAGCAGCTTAAGACGCAGCTCCTACAATGAGCAGTTCTTC.

The chain recombines TRBV9 with TRBJ2-4; 8 bases are a match to TRBD1. The CDR3 totals 16 residues. Germline V gene sequence: CDR1 SGDLS, CDR2 YYNGEE. V lost 2 bases and J lost 0; bases outside the gene matches: 4. DNA of the CDR3: TGTGCCAGCAGCGTGGGACAGGATATAGCCAAAAACATTCAGTACTTC. It yields the protein CASSVGQDIAKNIQYF.

The J gene is TRBJ2-1, the V gene TRBV30, with D possibly called TRBD1 or TRBD2 (6 bases each). Between the trimmed V and J ends, which lost 2 bases and 2 bases, there was a span of 10 bases. Germline V gene data show CDR1 as GTSNPN and CDR2 as SVGIG (reference sequence). The length of the CDR3 is 14 residues. The CDR3 bases are TGTGCCTGGAGTAATGGGGGGCCCTACAATGAGCAGTTCTTC. Protein: CAWSNGGPYNEQFF.

The V gene is TRBV4-1, the J gene TRBJ1-2, with a tentative D call TRBD1 (6 bases). Germline CDR1 and CDR2: MGHRA and YSYEKL. The length of the CDR3 is 15 residues. Trimming took 6 bases from V and 4 from J, leaving 18 bases between them. The CDR3: CASRVRQEPSYGYTF. DNA for the CDR3: TGCGCCAGCAGAGTAAGACAGGAGCCCTCCTATGGCTACACCTTC.

The genes are TRBV18 and TRBJ2-5; D possibly corresponds to TRBD1 (6 bases). The V gene's germline CDR1 is KGHSH and CDR2 LQKENI. The CDR3 length is 15 residues. Between the trimmed V and J ends, which lost 6 bases and 1 base, there was a span of 15 bases. CDR3 coding DNA: TGTGCCAGCTCCCCAACGACAGGCACCCAAGAGACCCAGTACTTC. It codes for CASSPTTGTQETQYF.

The V gene is TRBV30, the J gene TRBJ2-2; 9 nucleotides match TRBD2. The J segment lost 4 bases and the V segment lost 6 bases, leaving 6 bases of the junction unmatched. The CDR3 consists of 14 residues. Germline assignment: CDR1 GTSNPN and CDR2 SVGIG (reference sequence). The CDR3 loop reads CACLSGRSTGELFF. CDR3 DNA: TGTGCCTGCCTTAGCGGGAGATCCACCGGGGAGCTGTTTTTT. The variable domain in full, with the rest retrieved from reference TRBV30 and TRBJ2-2, is SQTIHQWPATLVQPVGSPLSLECTVEGTSNPNLYWYRQAAGRGLQLLFYSVGIGQISSEVPQNLSASRPQDRQFILSSKKLLLSDSGFYLCACLSGRSTGELFFGEGSRLTVL.

This chain joins TRBV5-1 and TRBJ1-1, with D perhaps matching TRBD1 (6 bases). Trimming shortened V by 4 bases and J by 1 base, and 8 bases separated the two germline ends. This CDR3 is 13 amino acids long. Germline loops: CDR1 SGHRS, CDR2 YFSETQ. CDR3 bases: TGCGCCAGCAGCCTGGACAGGAACACTGAAGCTTTCTTT. This translates into CASSLDRNTEAFF. The entire variable domain, with the rest obtained from reference TRBV5-1 and TRBJ1-1, is as follows: KAGVTQTPRYLIKTRGQQVTLSCSPISGHRSVSWYQQTPGQGLQFLFEYFSETQRNKGNFPGRFSGRQFSNSRSEMNVSTLELGDSALYLCASSLDRNTEAFFGQGTRLTVV.

This clone has only one observation. The chain carries TRBV27 and TRBJ2-7, with TRBD1 as a possible D gene (5 bases). V dropped 8 bases and J dropped 9 bases, with 14 bases sitting between them. This CDR3 has 11 amino acids. Germline CDR1 is MNHEY and CDR2 is SMNVEV (reference sequence). The CDR3 spells CASGRQRSQYF. CDR3 bases: TGTGCCAGCGGACGACAGCGTTCGCAGTACTTC.

This clone was seen only once. This chain connects TRBV6-1 to TRBJ2-5; TRBD2 aligns across 7 bases. J lost 9 bases, V lost 8 bases, and 15 bases had no gene match. This CDR3 has 14 amino acids. CDR1 and CDR2 from the germline V gene are MNHNS and SASEGT. The CDR3 is CASCPAGRSGAQYF. The CDR3 DNA reads as TGTGCCAGCTGTCCAGCGGGGCGATCCGGGGCCCAGTACTTC.

This clone came up once. The chain uses TRBV5-6 and TRBJ1-1; D is uncertain. V shed 2 bases and J shed 4 bases, with 9 bases lying between them. Germline V gives CDR1 SGHDT, CDR2 YYEEEE. There are 13 residues in the CDR3. This CDR3 reads CASSFPTGTEAFF. DNA for the CDR3: TGTGCCAGCAGCTTTCCAACGGGCACTGAAGCTTTCTTT.

The chain links TRBV4-2 to TRBJ2-7, with D possibly matching TRBD2 (6 bases). With 4 bases removed from V and 3 bases from J, the gap between germline ends came to 19 bases. The CDR3 has 16 amino acids. The germline V gene encodes CDR1 LGHNA and CDR2 YNFKEQ. CDR3 region: CASSPERLGSDYEQYF. CDR3 nucleotides: TGTGCCAGCAGCCCCGAACGGCTCGGGAGTGACTACGAGCAGTACTTC.

The rearrangement uses TRBV18 and TRBJ2-1; no firm D call. V was clipped by 6 bases and J by 3 bases, with 15 bases between them. The CDR3 length is 15 residues. Per germline, CDR1 KGHSH and CDR2 LQKENI. Here the CDR3 reads CASSPMTRIYNEQFF. CDR3 in DNA: TGTGCCAGCTCCCCGATGACCAGGATCTACAATGAGCAGTTCTTC.

The gene calls are TRBV30 and TRBJ2-2; TRBD1 aligns across 9 bases. J was trimmed by 7 bases and V by 2 bases; bases with no gene match: 11. The germline gives CDR1 GTSNPN, CDR2 SVGIG (reference sequence). The CDR3 has 16 amino acids. The CDR3: CAWSIPTGGLNGELFF. In DNA, the CDR3 is TGTGCCTGGAGTATCCCGACAGGGGGGTTGAACGGGGAGCTGTTTTTT. Looking up the rest from reference TRBV30 and TRBJ2-2 gives the full variable domain: SQTIHQWPATLVQPVGSPLSLECTVEGTSNPNLYWYRQAAGRGLQLLFYSVGIGQISSEVPQNLSASRPQDRQFILSSKKLLLSDSGFYLCAWSIPTGGLNGELFFGEGSRLTVL.

This rearrangement joins TRBV29-1 to TRBJ2-5; D possibly matches TRBD1 or TRBD2 (5 bases each). The CDR3 has 11 amino acids. Germline assignment: CDR1 SQVTM and CDR2 ANQGSEA. V lost 3 bases and J 4 bases, leaving 6 bases between the germline ends. The CDR3: CSVDGGETQYF. The CDR3 DNA reads as TGCAGCGTTGATGGGGGAGAGACCCAGTACTTC. The variable domain in full, completed from reference TRBV29-1 and TRBJ2-5, reads SAVISQKPSRDICQRGTSLTIQCQVDSQVTMMFWYRQQPGQSLTLIATANQGSEATYESGFVIDKFPISRPNLTFSTLTVSNMSPEDSSIYLCSVDGGETQYFGPGTRLLVL.

The rearrangement joins TRBV10-3 to TRBJ1-5, with TRBD1 as a possible D gene (6 bases). The CDR3 runs 14 residues. The germline gives CDR1 ENHRY, CDR2 SYGVKD. The germline V and J ends were trimmed by 4 bases and 5 bases, with 12 bases remaining between them. CDR3 sequence: CAISVGGRDQPQHF. The DNA of the CDR3 is TGTGCCATCAGTGTGGGGGGGCGCGATCAGCCCCAGCATTTT.

The chain employs TRBV30 and TRBJ2-5; TRBD2 agrees at 9 bases. This CDR3 region has 15 residues. The germline CDR1 and CDR2 sequences are GTSNPN and SVGIG (reference sequence). The V and J ends lost 2 bases and 3 bases, in that order; junction bases with no gene match: 7. CDR3 DNA sequence: TGTGCCTGGAGTCGGACTCGGACTAGCGAAGAGACCCAGTACTTC. Amino acid sequence: CAWSRTRTSEETQYF.

This chain links TRBV7-2 with TRBJ2-1, with TRBD2 matching over 15 bases. In germline, CDR1 is SGHTA, CDR2 FQGNSA. The ends lost 2 bases at V and 4 bases at J; junction bases unmatched: 9. There are 19 residues in the CDR3. In nucleotides, the CDR3 is TGTGCCAGCAGCTTAAGGGGGACTAGCGGGAGGCCTCGATACAATGAGCAGTTCTTC. Translating it yields CASSLRGTSGRPRYNEQFF.

The chain recombines TRBV18 with TRBJ1-5; D unclear. This CDR3 contains 16 residues. The V and J ends lost 2 bases and 9 bases respectively, with 20 bases between them. Per germline, CDR1 KGHSH and CDR2 LQKENI. Written as DNA, the CDR3 is TGTGCCAGCTCACCAGAGGGCCAGGTCTCCGTTCGGCCCCAGCATTTT. It specifies CASSPEGQVSVRPQHF.

The sample holds a few counts of this clone. The sample contains more than one DNA sequence encoding this CDR3. The CDR3 here is CASSVTGYGETQYF. The CDR3 DNA is TGTGCCAGCAGCGTGACAGGGTACGGGGAGACCCAGTACTTC. V gene TRBV9 combines with J gene TRBJ2-5; 7 bases are a match to TRBD1. Germline assignment: CDR1 SGDLS and CDR2 YYNGEE. The CDR3 is 14 amino acids. V trimming: 2 bases; J trimming: 5 bases; junction bases outside the gene matches: 6.

This clone turned up a few times. This rearrangement joins TRBV6-1 to TRBJ2-7; TRBD1 might be the D (5 bases). The germline CDR1 and CDR2 sequences are MNHNS and SASEGT. The CDR3 spans 15 residues. Trimming cost V 3 bases and J 0 bases, with 12 bases left between them. Here the CDR3 reads CASSEAHRSSYEQYF. In DNA form, the CDR3 reads TGTGCCAGCAGTGAGGCCCACAGGAGCTCCTACGAGCAGTACTTC.

V is TRBV2 and J is TRBJ2-7; 9 nucleotides line up with TRBD2. Germline trimming cut 9 bases from V and 5 bases from J; bases unmatched to any gene: 8. This CDR3 is 13 amino acids long. Looked up from germline, CDR1 is SNHLY and CDR2 is FYNNEI. DNA of the CDR3: TGTGCCAGGGGGGGGACTAGCAACGACGAGCAGTACTTC. It encodes CARGGTSNDEQYF.

V usage is TRBV18 and J usage is TRBJ1-5, with D perhaps matching TRBD1 (5 bases). The CDR3 length is 13 residues. Per germline, CDR1 KGHSH and CDR2 LQKENI. V dropped 4 bases and J dropped 7 bases, with 11 bases sitting between them. Here the CDR3 reads CASSLGAGQPQHF. The CDR3 region has the DNA TGTGCCAGCTCACTCGGGGCAGGGCAGCCCCAGCATTTT.

This clone was picked up a small number of times. CDR3 sequence reads: CAGAGLAGGEYF. DNA for the CDR3: TGTGCCGGCGCGGGACTAGCGGGGGGGGAGTACTTC. This chain uses TRBV2 with TRBJ2-5, with 16 nucleotides matching TRBD2. Trimming took 11 bases from V and 12 from J; bases not matched to a gene: 6. CDR3 length: 12 amino acids. Germline V gives CDR1 SNHLY, CDR2 FYNNEI.

The rearrangement uses TRBV11-3 and TRBJ2-2; D is ambiguous. From germline, CDR1 is SGHNT and CDR2 YENEEA. The CDR3 covers 14 residues. Trimming removed 6 bases at V and 4 bases at J, with 12 bases between. In DNA form, the CDR3 reads TGTGCCAGCAGAATGGCCCCAGGCACCGGGGAGCTGTTTTTT. It translates to CASRMAPGTGELFF.

This clone was observed once. The chain links TRBV5-1 to TRBJ2-5; D uncertain. The last part of the DNA fits TRBJ2-7 better; the J call may be wrong. The V gene's germline CDR1 is SGHRS and CDR2 YFSETQ. The CDR3 runs 14 residues. The CDR3 sequence: CASRGSAVSYEQYF. CDR3 nucleotide sequence: TGCGCCAGCAGGGGTTCCGCGGTCTCCTACGAGCAGTACTTC.

V and J are TRBV5-1 and TRBJ2-3; 7 bases fit TRBD2. Germline loops: CDR1 SGHRS, CDR2 YFSETQ. V lost 3 bases to trimming and J lost 4 bases; unmatched junction nucleotides: 8. The CDR3 has 15 amino acids. In DNA form, the CDR3 reads TGCGCCAGCAGCTCCCCGACTAGCTCCCCAGATACGCAGTATTTT. It translates to CASSSPTSSPDTQYF.

The chain links TRBV19 to TRBJ1-5, with 10 bases that match TRBD1. With 5 bases clipped from V and 5 bases from J, the junction kept 12 bases outside the gene matches. Germline-derived CDR1 and CDR2 are LNHDA and SQIVND (reference sequence). CDR3 length: 17 amino acids. The CDR3 DNA reads TGTGCCAGTAGTGTTTGGACAGGGGGGATTCACCATCAGCCCCAGCATTTT. Amino acids: CASSVWTGGIHHQPQHF.

The gene calls are TRBV5-6 and TRBJ2-7; the D is unclear. CDR1 is SGHDT and CDR2 is YYEEEE in the germline V gene. V shed 4 bases and J shed 6 bases, with 14 bases lying between them. This CDR3 spans 13 amino acids. CDR3 region: CASSIRGRGEQYF. The DNA of the CDR3 is TGTGCCAGCAGCATCCGCGGTCGCGGCGAGCAGTACTTC.